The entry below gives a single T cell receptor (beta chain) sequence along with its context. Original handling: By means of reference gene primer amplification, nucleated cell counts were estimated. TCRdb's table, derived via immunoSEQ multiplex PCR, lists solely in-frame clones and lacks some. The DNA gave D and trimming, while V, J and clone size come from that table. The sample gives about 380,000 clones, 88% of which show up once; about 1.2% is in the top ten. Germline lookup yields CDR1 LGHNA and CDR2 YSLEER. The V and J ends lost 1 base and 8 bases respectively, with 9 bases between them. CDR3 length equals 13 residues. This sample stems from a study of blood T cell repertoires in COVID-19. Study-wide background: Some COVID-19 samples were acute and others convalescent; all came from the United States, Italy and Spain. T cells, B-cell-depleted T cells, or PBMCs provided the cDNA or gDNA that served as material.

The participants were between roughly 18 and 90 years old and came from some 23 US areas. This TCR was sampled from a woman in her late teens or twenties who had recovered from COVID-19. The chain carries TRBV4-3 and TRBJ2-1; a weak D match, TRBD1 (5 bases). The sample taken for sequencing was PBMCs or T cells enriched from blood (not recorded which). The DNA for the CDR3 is TGCGCCAGCAGCCAAGCCCAGGGCGATGAGCAGTTCTTC. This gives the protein CASSQAQGDEQFF.